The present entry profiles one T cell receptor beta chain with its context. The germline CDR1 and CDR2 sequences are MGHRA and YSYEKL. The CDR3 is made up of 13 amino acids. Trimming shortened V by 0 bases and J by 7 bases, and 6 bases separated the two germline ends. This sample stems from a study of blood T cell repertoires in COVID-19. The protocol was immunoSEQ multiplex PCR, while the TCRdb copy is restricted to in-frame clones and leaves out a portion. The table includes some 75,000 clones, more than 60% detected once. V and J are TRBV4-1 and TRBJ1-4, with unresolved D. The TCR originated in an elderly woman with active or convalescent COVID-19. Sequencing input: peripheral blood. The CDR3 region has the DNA TGCGCCAGCAGCCAAGATGAGGGTGAAAAACTGTTTTTT. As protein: CASSQDEGEKLFF.